Listed here is a single T cell receptor beta chain. Antigen unknown. The data were taken from a study of graft-versus-host responses after intestinal transplantation. As for the study in general: Every transplant recipient was induced with anti-thymocyte globulin, then maintained on tacrolimus and steroids for roughly 3 years.

Generated by immunoSEQ multiplex PCR, the TCRdb table keeps only in-frame clones and is missing some. The sample gives roughly 120,000 clones, just over 90% of which show up once; 0.2% to 0.25% is in the top ten. Trimming cost V 5 bases and J 6 bases, with 8 bases left between them. From germline, CDR1 is SEHNR and CDR2 FQNEAQ (reference sequence). The length of the CDR3 is 11 residues. Study-wide points: Recipient marrow harbored GvH clones, some of which surfaced first in ileum or blood. The study associated peak circulating GvH clone levels with early post-transplant HvG declines. Allografts from individuals with graft-donor T cell macrochimerism displayed high graft-versus-host to host-versus-graft clonal ratios.

This TCR was recovered from a human donor who was the organ donor for an intestinal transplant. V usage is TRBV7-9 and J usage is TRBJ2-7; D unresolved. The starting material was unstimulated CD4+ T cells sorted from spleen or lymph node cells, obtained before transplant. The CDR3 nucleotides are TGTGCCAGCAGCGCCAGCTCCGAGCAGTACTTC. It specifies CASSASSEQYF.